This passage covers 26 T cell receptor beta chains from one sample sequenced in a study of identical twins (TCRdb year 2016). Library preparation used 5' RACE. The reads were generated on an Illumina HiSeq 2000. TCRdb handled the public reads itself, with Q25 trimming in fastp and clone calling in MiXCR, and kept productive beta chains. Under each unique CDR3 protein, matching rows form one entry showing the most common genes and DNA. The sample yields approximately 500,000 distinct CDR3 sequences; approximately 24% were counted once. The ten largest make up 2.9% of the sample. This sample was shared with a second study, whose subject was T cells expressing NK-cell markers.

Material for sequencing was CD4+ T cells sorted from blood. The receptors here all came from a woman aged 18-29 years in good health.

This clonotype appeared a few times. The chain recombines TRBV3-1 with TRBJ2-1; perhaps D is TRBD1 or TRBD2 (7 bases each). Trimming pared 1 base from V and 8 bases from J, leaving 24 bases between. Germline CDR1 is LGHDT and CDR2 is YNNKEL (reference sequence). This CDR3 contains 18 residues. DNA for the CDR3: TGTGCCAGCAGCCAAGCGGTCGGGGGGAGGGGGCGCGTCGATGAGCAGTTCTTC. Translated: CASSQAVGGRGRVDEQFF.

This chain connects TRBV24-1 to TRBJ2-1; D might be TRBD2 (6 bases). CDR1 and CDR2 from the germline V gene are KGHDR and SFDVKD. The CDR3 sequence is 15 residues long. V lost 4 bases, J lost 4 bases, and 13 bases lay in between. The CDR3 sequence: CATSESGTQYNEQFF. The CDR3 DNA reads TGTGCCACCAGTGAGTCCGGGACTCAATACAATGAGCAGTTCTTC.

V and J are TRBV5-1 and TRBJ2-5; D call uncertain. Trimming pared 3 bases from V and 4 bases from J, leaving 10 bases between. The CDR3 consists of 13 residues. The germline CDR1 and CDR2 sequences are SGHRS and YFSETQ. The CDR3 loop reads CASSSDRVETQYF. For the CDR3, the DNA is TGCGCCAGCAGCTCCGATCGGGTAGAGACCCAGTACTTC.

The chain carries TRBV11-2 and TRBJ1-4; D not resolved. Looked up from germline, CDR1 is SGHAT and CDR2 is FQNNGV. There are 15 residues in the CDR3. V lost 5 bases and J lost 8, with 18 bases in between. The CDR3 bases are TGTGCCAGCAGCCCCGTCGACCCTTCGAGGGAAAAACTGTTTTTT. This sequence encodes CASSPVDPSREKLFF.

The V gene is TRBV5-1, the J gene TRBJ2-1; 7 positions match TRBD2. Germline V gives CDR1 SGHRS, CDR2 YFSETQ. The CDR3 sequence is 17 residues long. V gave up 0 bases and J gave up 0 bases; unmatched junction bases: 6. In nucleotides, the CDR3 is TGCGCCAGCAGCTTGGCTACTAGCGCCAGCTCCTACAATGAGCAGTTCTTC. This codes for CASSLATSASSYNEQFF.

This clonotype was seen more than once but under ten times. The gene calls are TRBV15 and TRBJ2-7; 9 bases map to TRBD2. J lost 4 bases, V lost 1 base, and 5 bases had no gene match. CDR3 length: 15 amino acids. Germline lookup yields CDR1 LNHNV and CDR2 YYDKDF (reference sequence). The CDR3: CATSRVAGGPYEQYF. CDR3 bases: TGTGCCACCAGCAGAGTTGCGGGAGGGCCTTACGAGCAGTACTTC. Full variable domain (outside the CDR3, taken from reference TRBV15 and TRBJ2-7): DAMVIQNPRYQVTQFGKPVTLSCSQTLNHNVMYWYQQKSSQAPKLLFHYYDKDFNNEADTPDNFQSRRPNTSFCFLDIRSPGLGDTAMYLCATSRVAGGPYEQYFGPGTRLTVT.

This clonotype has a handful of counts. The rearrangement uses TRBV6-5 and TRBJ2-4; D gene uncertain. Germline V gene data show CDR1 as MNHEY and CDR2 as SVGAGI. V dropped 2 bases and J dropped 0 bases, with 14 bases sitting between them. The CDR3 extends over 17 amino acids. CDR3 in amino acids: CASSYRAADLAKNIQYF. The CDR3, as DNA: TGTGCCAGCAGTTACCGGGCGGCGGATCTAGCCAAAAACATTCAGTACTTC.

This chain links TRBV12-3 or TRBV12-4 with TRBJ2-1; perhaps TRBD2 as D (5 bases). Trimming took 11 bases from V and 4 from J, leaving 18 bases between them. The CDR3 is made up of 14 amino acids. The CDR3 DNA sequence: TGTGCCTCCTGCAGGCTAGCACCGTACAATGAGCAGTTCTTC. Translated: CASCRLAPYNEQFF.

This clonotype came up a few times. The rearrangement uses TRBV5-1 and TRBJ2-1; D is possibly TRBD2 (6 bases). Trimming removed 0 bases at V and 1 base at J, with 8 bases between. This CDR3 has 15 amino acids. Germline-derived CDR1 and CDR2 are SGHRS and YFSETQ. CDR3 protein: CASSLGLVSYNEQFF. CDR3 in DNA: TGCGCCAGCAGCTTGGGACTAGTATCCTACAATGAGCAGTTCTTC.

This chain links TRBV12-3 or TRBV12-4 with TRBJ2-1, with 9 bases identical to TRBD2. V lost 8 bases and J lost 10; bases outside the gene matches: 9. This CDR3 has 13 amino acids. The chain's CDR3 is CASGLANGGEQFF. Here the CDR3 DNA reads TGTGCCAGCGGACTAGCGAACGGGGGGGAGCAGTTCTTC.

This clonotype was seen a few times. The rearrangement links TRBV12-3 or TRBV12-4 to TRBJ2-7; D assignment may be TRBD1 or TRBD2 (5 bases each). This CDR3 comprises 16 residues. With 8 bases removed from V and 2 bases from J, the gap between germline ends came to 22 bases. CDR3 coding DNA: TGTGCCAGCTCACCCCCGAGACAACGGGGCACCTACGAGCAGTACTTC. As protein: CASSPPRQRGTYEQYF.

There are a few counts of this clonotype. The chain is built from TRBV3-1 and TRBJ2-1; 10 nucleotides align to TRBD2. CDR1 is LGHDT and CDR2 is YNNKEL in the germline V gene (reference sequence). Germline trimming cut 1 base from V and 9 bases from J; bases unmatched to any gene: 6. This CDR3 has 15 residues. The CDR3 nucleotides read TGTGCCAGCAGCCAAGCAGGACTAGCGGTTACTGAGCAGTTCTTC. This gives the protein CASSQAGLAVTEQFF.

This clonotype was detected only a few times. V usage is TRBV20-1 and J usage is TRBJ2-7; the D gene is possibly TRBD1 (5 bases). Germline loops: CDR1 DFQATT, CDR2 SNEGSKA (reference sequence). Trimming cost V 3 bases and J 3 bases, with 12 bases left between them. This CDR3 has 13 residues. The CDR3 is CSARPGQGYEQYF. The CDR3 region has the DNA TGCAGTGCTAGGCCCGGGCAGGGCTACGAGCAGTACTTC.

This clonotype was found a few times. For the CDR3, the DNA is TGTGCCAGCAGCTTAGTTGCGGCAAACGCTGAAGCTTTCTTT. It is translated as CASSLVAANAEAFF. The gene calls are TRBV7-8 and TRBJ1-1; D gene uncertain. The CDR3 runs to 14 residues. V lost 1 base and J 6 bases, leaving 12 bases between the germline ends. Germline CDR1 and CDR2: SGHVS and FQNEAQ.

The chain couples TRBV6-1 to TRBJ2-7; 9 nucleotides line up with TRBD1. In germline, CDR1 is MNHNS, CDR2 SASEGT. Trimming took 6 bases from V and 4 from J; bases not matched to a gene: 10. The CDR3 covers 15 residues. The CDR3 DNA follows: TGTGCCAGCAGCTTCCCTGGACAGGGGCTTTACGAGCAGTACTTC. As protein: CASSFPGQGLYEQYF.

The chain combines TRBV7-2 with TRBJ2-7; 7 bases map to TRBD1. The V gene's germline CDR1 is SGHTA and CDR2 FQGNSA. V was pared by 5 bases and J by 0 bases, with 4 bases of the junction left unmatched. The CDR3 totals 14 residues. In nucleotides, the CDR3 is TGTGCCAGCAGCACCCGGACAGGCTCCTACGAGCAGTACTTC. Translated: CASSTRTGSYEQYF.

This clonotype has just a few counts. V and J are TRBV20-1 and TRBJ2-1; TRBD2 aligns across 15 bases. The germline gives CDR1 DFQATT, CDR2 SNEGSKA (reference sequence). J gave up 9 bases and V 5 bases, and 5 bases lay outside the gene matches. This CDR3 spans 14 amino acids. The CDR3 DNA sequence: TGCAGTGCTTGGACTAGCGGGGGGGCGGGTGAGCAGTTCTTC. Translated, it gives CSAWTSGGAGEQFF.

J is TRBJ2-2 and V is TRBV2; a weak D match, TRBD1 (5 bases). Trimming took off 6 bases at V and 1 base at J, with 9 bases between the two ends. The germline CDR1 and CDR2 sequences are SNHLY and FYNNEI. The CDR3 is made up of 14 amino acids. CDR3 in amino acids: CASRVTGNTGELFF. DNA for the CDR3: TGTGCCAGCAGAGTTACAGGGAACACCGGGGAGCTGTTTTTT.

The table lists this clonotype with many counts. The chain employs TRBV29-1 and TRBJ2-6; 7 bases align to TRBD1. The germline V gene has CDR1 SQVTM and CDR2 ANQGSEA. The CDR3 sequence is 14 residues long. The ends lost 4 bases at V and 0 bases at J; junction bases unmatched: 0. The CDR3 here is CSVGDSSGANVLTF. The CDR3 DNA is TGCAGCGTTGGGGACAGCTCTGGGGCCAACGTCCTGACTTTC.

This clonotype was recorded only once. The chain carries TRBV10-3 and TRBJ1-2; D gene uncertain. In germline, CDR1 is ENHRY, CDR2 SYGVKD. V was pared by 0 bases and J by 3 bases, with 5 bases between. This CDR3 is 13 amino acids long. CDR3 nucleotide sequence: TGTGCCATCAGTGAGTCAACCGACTATGGCTACACCTTC. Protein product: CAISESTDYGYTF.

In its sample, this clonotype was seen a few times. V and J are TRBV7-2 and TRBJ2-3; no reliable D call. The CDR3 totals 12 residues. CDR1 and CDR2 (germline): SGHTA, FQGNSA. The V gene lost 1 base and the J gene lost 9 bases, with 8 bases spanning the gap. The chain's CDR3 is CASSLGVGTQYF. CDR3 nucleotides: TGTGCCAGCAGCTTAGGGGTAGGGACGCAGTATTTT.

Many counts were recorded for this clonotype. The chain uses TRBV15 and TRBJ1-3; D remains unclear. Germline loops: CDR1 LNHNV, CDR2 YYDKDF (reference sequence). The CDR3 is 15 amino acids. The V end lost 5 bases, the J end lost 2 bases, and 13 bases lay between the germline ends. The CDR3 DNA sequence: TGTGCCACCAGCGGCGCTAAGTCTGCTGGAAACACCATATATTTT. Its translation: CATSGAKSAGNTIYF.

This chain connects TRBV5-1 to TRBJ2-3, with 8 positions matching TRBD2. V was clipped by 0 bases and J by 6 bases; unmatched bases: 9. The CDR3 is 16 residues long. The germline CDR1 and CDR2 sequences are SGHRS and YFSETQ. The DNA of the CDR3 is TGCGCCAGCAGCTTGGTTGGTAGCGGGAAGGCGGATACGCAGTATTTT. This encodes CASSLVGSGKADTQYF.

J is TRBJ2-3 and V is TRBV12-3 or TRBV12-4, with 11 positions matching TRBD1. The CDR3 is 16 amino acids. The ends lost 2 bases at V and 1 base at J; junction bases unmatched: 2. This CDR3 is CASSLRDRGGTDTQYF. Written as DNA, the CDR3 is TGTGCCAGCAGTTTAAGGGACAGGGGGGGCACAGATACGCAGTATTTT.

The CDR3 loop is CASSLRRLSGSTDTQYF. In nucleotides, the CDR3 is TGTGCCAGCAGCCTCCGAAGACTTAGCGGGAGCACAGATACGCAGTATTTT. The chain uses TRBV12-3 or TRBV12-4 and TRBJ2-3; 7 bases are a match to TRBD2. V lost 6 bases and J lost 0; bases outside the gene matches: 12. The CDR3 consists of 17 residues.

There are a few counts of this clonotype. The genes are TRBV6-5 and TRBJ1-3; D not resolved. Germline-derived CDR1 and CDR2 are MNHEY and SVGAGI. V gave up 2 bases and J gave up 0 bases, with 5 bases separating them. The CDR3 consists of 14 residues. CDR3: CASSYGISGNTIYF. CDR3 nucleotides: TGTGCCAGCAGTTACGGGATCTCTGGAAACACCATATATTTT.